Below, one TCR beta chain is given with its context. Antigen unknown. Method: immunoSEQ multiplex PCR; TCRdb's copy keeps in-frame clones and lacks some. The table records just over 90,000 clones, roughly nine tenths of them present only once. This entry belongs to a study of T cell responses to AZD1222 COVID-19 vaccine. Findings and limits, study-wide: Donors were largely white British and mainly female; clonal diversity was possibly underestimated.

The origin of this receptor is an adult who received the AZD1222 COVID-19 vaccine. Sequencing used peripheral blood, obtained 28 days after the second AZD1222 dose.

Written as DNA, the CDR3 is TGTGCCTGGAGTGTACGACTTAATTCACCCCTCCACTTT. Its translation is CAWSVRLNSPLHF. The chain recombines TRBV30 with TRBJ1-6, with D unclear. V was clipped by 0 bases and J by 6 bases, with 6 bases between them. The germline gives CDR1 GTSNPN, CDR2 SVGIG (reference sequence). This CDR3 is 13 amino acids long.